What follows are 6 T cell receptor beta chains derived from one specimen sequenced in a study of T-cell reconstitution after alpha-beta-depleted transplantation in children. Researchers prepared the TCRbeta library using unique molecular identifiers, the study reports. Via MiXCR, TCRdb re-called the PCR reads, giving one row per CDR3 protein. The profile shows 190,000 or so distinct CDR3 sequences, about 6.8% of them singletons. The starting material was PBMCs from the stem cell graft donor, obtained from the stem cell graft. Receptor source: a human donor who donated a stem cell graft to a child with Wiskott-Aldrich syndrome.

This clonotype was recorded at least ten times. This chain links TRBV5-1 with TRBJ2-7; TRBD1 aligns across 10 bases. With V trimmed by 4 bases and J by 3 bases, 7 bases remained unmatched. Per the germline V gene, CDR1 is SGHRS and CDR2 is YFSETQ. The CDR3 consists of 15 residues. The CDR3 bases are TGCGCCAGCAGCCGATGGGACAGGGGATTCTACGAGCAGTACTTC. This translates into CASSRWDRGFYEQYF.

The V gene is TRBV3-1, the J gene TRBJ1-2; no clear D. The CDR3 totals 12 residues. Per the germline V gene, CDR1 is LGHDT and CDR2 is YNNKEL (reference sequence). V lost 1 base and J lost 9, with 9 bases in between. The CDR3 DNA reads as TGTGCCAGCAGCCAAGTAGTGGGTAGCTACACCTTC. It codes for CASSQVVGSYTF.

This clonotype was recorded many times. DNA for the CDR3: TGTGCCACCAGTGACCCCTCTCCCGAGCGGGGCCAGTTCTTC. Its protein is CATSDPSPERGQFF. The chain carries TRBV24-1 and TRBJ2-1, with 7 bases aligning to TRBD2. V lost 4 bases and J lost 13; bases outside the gene matches: 12. From germline, CDR1 is KGHDR and CDR2 SFDVKD. The CDR3 is 14 residues long.

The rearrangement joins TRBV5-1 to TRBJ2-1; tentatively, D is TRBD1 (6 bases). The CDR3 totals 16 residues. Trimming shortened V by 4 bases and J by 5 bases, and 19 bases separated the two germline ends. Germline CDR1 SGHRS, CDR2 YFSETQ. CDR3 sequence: CASSPTGTYGNNEQFF. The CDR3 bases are TGCGCCAGCAGCCCTACCGGGACATACGGAAACAATGAGCAGTTCTTC.

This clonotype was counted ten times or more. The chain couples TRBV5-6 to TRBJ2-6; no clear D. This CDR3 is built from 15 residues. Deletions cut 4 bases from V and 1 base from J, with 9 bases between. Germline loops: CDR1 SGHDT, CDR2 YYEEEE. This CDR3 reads CASSPFGSGANVLTF. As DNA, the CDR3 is TGTGCCAGCAGCCCCTTCGGGTCTGGGGCCAACGTCCTGACTTTC. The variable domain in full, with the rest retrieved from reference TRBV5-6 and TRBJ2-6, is DAGVTQSPTHLIKTRGQQVTLRCSPKSGHDTVSWYQQALGQGPQFIFQYYEEEERQRGNFPDRFSGHQFPNYSSELNVNALLLGDSALYLCASSPFGSGANVLTFGAGSRLTVL.

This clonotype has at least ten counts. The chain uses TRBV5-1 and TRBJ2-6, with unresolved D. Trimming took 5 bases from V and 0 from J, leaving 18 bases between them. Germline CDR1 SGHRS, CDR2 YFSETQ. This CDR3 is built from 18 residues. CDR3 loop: CASRGSGWWSSGANVLTF. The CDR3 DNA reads TGCGCCAGCAGGGGGTCAGGATGGTGGAGCTCTGGGGCCAACGTCCTGACTTTC.